This TCR beta chain was retrieved from a study of blood T cell repertoires in COVID-19. At the level of the study: In each case, the material was cDNA or gDNA derived from T cells, B-cell-depleted T cells, or PBMCs.

Per the original data handling: Counts of nucleated cells, estimated from reference gene primer amplification, were obtained. This table comes from immunoSEQ multiplex PCR, and its TCRdb copy is limited to in-frame clones, with some not included. The V and J calls and clone size were taken over from that table, and D and trimming were inferred from the DNA. Among about 480,000 clones, 88% were seen once, and the ten largest hold roughly 1.9%. CDR1 is SGHNT and CDR2 is YENEEA in the germline V gene. CDR3 length: 13 amino acids. Trimming removed 5 bases from V and 5 bases from J; junction bases left unmatched: 4.

This TCR derives from a woman aged 40 to 49 who had recovered from COVID-19. The V gene is TRBV11-3, the J gene TRBJ1-2; 8 nucleotides align to TRBD1. The sequenced sample consisted of PBMCs or T cells enriched from blood (not recorded which). Here the CDR3 reads CASSAGGNYGYTF. In DNA form, the CDR3 reads TGTGCCAGCAGCGCAGGGGGCAATTATGGCTACACCTTC.